Sequencing of this T cell receptor beta chain was carried out in a study of CD8 T cells in Susac syndrome (dated by TCRdb to the late 2010s). Background for the entire study: Among the Susac syndrome patients who were sequenced, clinically active disease was present in six and clinical remission was observed in fewer than 10. At the time of blood withdrawal, Susac syndrome patients were either therapy-naive, taking corticosteroids (with some also receiving IVIg), or on IVIg alone. Whether CD8+ T cell activation and differentiation in Susac syndrome was antigen driven was tested using repertoire sequencing. General study outcomes and caveats: The CD4+ T cell repertoire of patients with Susac syndrome showed no detectable clonal expansion. The number of individuals in the TCR sequencing and HLA analysis was acknowledged as relatively small.

Peripheral blood CD8+ and CD4+ T cells from healthy donors, Susac syndrome patients and multiple sclerosis patients were profiled using high-throughput TCR beta sequencing. The Susac syndrome patients fulfilled recently defined diagnostic criteria for either definite or probable disease. CD8+ TEMRA cells were enriched by FACS, while bulk CD8+ and CD4+ T cells were purified by magnetic negative isolation. Blood was drawn into EDTA tubes, processed within 24 hours, and PBMCs were isolated by density gradient centrifugation. PBMCs destined for TCR sequencing were cryopreserved in liquid nitrogen and later thawed in a 37 °C water bath. The sorted or isolated CD4+, CD8+ and CD8+ TEMRA cells reached a purity of at least 90%. RNA was extracted using the RNeasy kit, and about 0.5 to 1 ug of the RNA was reverse transcribed with random hexamers. TCR beta CDR3 regions were amplified with the immunoSEQ multiplex PCR assay covering 54 Vbeta and 13 Jbeta segments. Bias from PCR amplification was corrected by using a synthetic template baseline for primer optimization and for computational correction. The authors' analysis ran thus. Reads were annotated to V, D and J genes according to IMGT and were analyzed with immunoSEQ Analyzer, with only productive sequences retained. Clonality was computed as one minus Shannon entropy normalized by log2 of the number of productive unique sequences. For each patient and control, public and private clones were evaluated within the 100 most prevalent clones. Clones were defined as Susac-specific when absent from the healthy and MS cohorts, from about 1,100 published viral clones and from other ImmuneACCESS disease sequences. The public reads were reanalyzed by TCRdb: fastp trimming at Q25, MiXCR alignment, in-frame beta chains only. Merged by CDR3 protein, the rows form single entries marked with the most common genes and DNA. The authors' filters were not applied to this entry. The sample has more than 110,000 distinct CDR3 sequences on record, roughly 94% of them singletons. More than 0.11% of the sample goes to the ten largest clones.

From the germline V gene (reference sequence), CDR1 is LNHDA and CDR2 is SQIVND. V gives up 3 bases and J gives up 2 bases, and the segment between their germline ends measures 13 bases. There are 15 amino acids in the CDR3, from cysteine to phenylalanine inclusive. The kept DNA is CDR3 alone, 45 bases in frame from the first base. In the case of this clonotype: No cognate antigen has been identified for it. Per-nucleotide qualities are absent, and no much larger clonotype sits a single base away.

The TCR originated in a human donor with Susac syndrome. Sequencing input: CD4+ T cells from PBMCs. The chain employs TRBV19 and TRBJ1-2, with a tentative D gene TRBD1 over 5 matching bases. CDR3 region: CASSMENRRNYGYTF. The nucleotides read TGTGCCAGTAGTATGGAGAACAGGCGGAACTATGGCTACACCTTC.